The sequence of this T cell receptor beta chain was determined in a study of blood T cell repertoires in COVID-19. The overall study: Spain, Italy and the United States supplied samples that represented acute and convalescent COVID-19.

Clones were read by immunoSEQ multiplex PCR, and TCRdb kept only the in-frame ones, dropping some. This sample has under 95,000 clones, with roughly nine tenths found just once. Germline V gives CDR1 MDHEN, CDR2 SYDVKM. The CDR3 runs 15 residues. The V end was cut by 5 bases, the J end by 3 bases, with 14 bases between. The sequenced sample consisted of peripheral blood. The receptor's source is a man aged 50-60 years with COVID-19, enrolled during active disease. V and J are TRBV28 and TRBJ2-1; a possible D gene is TRBD1 (6 bases). In DNA, the CDR3 is TGTGCCAGCAGTCTCCCAGGGGTTAGCTACAATGAGCAGTTCTTC. Encoded protein: CASSLPGVSYNEQFF.